The 11 T cell receptor beta chains below were found in one sample sequenced in a study of blood T cells in healthy people across ages. Next came a second PCR, run for roughly 6 to 11 cycles, which used a sample-barcoded 5' primer along with a J-beta primer mix. TCRdb independently ran MiXCR on the 5' RACE reads; one entry per CDR3 protein. The repertoire has more than 500,000 distinct CDR3 sequences, approximately 27% of them found once; the top ten carry about 18%. The material sequenced was blood. Receptors were obtained from a woman aged 70-85 years in good health.

The rearrangement links TRBV7-2 to TRBJ2-1; 8 positions match TRBD1. The CDR3 covers 15 residues. In germline, CDR1 is SGHTA, CDR2 FQGNSA. The V and J ends lost 5 bases and 4 bases, in that order; junction bases with no gene match: 7. CDR3 bases: TGTGCCAGCAGCACCACCGGGACAGGATACAATGAGCAGTTCTTC. Translated: CASSTTGTGYNEQFF.

In this sample, this clonotype turned up a few times. This chain links TRBV20-1 with TRBJ2-5, with TRBD2 matching 9 bases. After removal of 3 bases from V and 5 bases from J, the junction contained 7 bases not matched to a gene. Germline loops: CDR1 DFQATT, CDR2 SNEGSKA (reference sequence). The CDR3 loop spans 14 amino acids. For the CDR3, the DNA is TGCAGTGCTAGGAGGGCTAGCGGGGCGGAGACCCAGTACTTC. Amino acids: CSARRASGAETQYF.

This clonotype has just a few counts. The chain has TRBV15 and TRBJ2-1; 10 bases agree with TRBD2. CDR3 length: 15 residues. Looked up from germline, CDR1 is LNHNV and CDR2 is YYDKDF (reference sequence). Unmatched junction bases numbered 7, after V lost 5 bases and J lost 6 bases. CDR3 DNA sequence: TGTGCCACCAGCCTCCTAGCGGGGGCGTTCAATGAGCAGTTCTTC. This translates into CATSLLAGAFNEQFF. The entire variable domain, with the rest obtained from reference TRBV15 and TRBJ2-1, is as follows: DAMVIQNPRYQVTQFGKPVTLSCSQTLNHNVMYWYQQKSSQAPKLLFHYYDKDFNNEADTPDNFQSRRPNTSFCFLDIRSPGLGDTAMYLCATSLLAGAFNEQFFGPGTRLTVL.

This clonotype showed up just a few times. The chain recombines TRBV7-2 with TRBJ2-1; 8 positions match TRBD2. The V gene end was trimmed by 5 bases and the J gene end by 3 bases; junction bases not matched to a gene: 9. Germline V lookup: CDR1 SGHTA, CDR2 FQGNSA. CDR3 length: 16 amino acids. CDR3 sequence: CASSLLSGGFYNEQFF. CDR3 DNA: TGTGCCAGCAGCCTCCTAAGCGGGGGATTCTACAATGAGCAGTTCTTC.

This clonotype was seen a few times. V is TRBV5-1 and J is TRBJ2-5; a weak D match, TRBD2 (5 bases). The V and J ends lost 6 bases and 1 base respectively, with 16 bases between them. The CDR3 is 15 residues long. Germline assignment: CDR1 SGHRS and CDR2 YFSETQ. CDR3 coding DNA: TGCGCCAGCACGACCAGCCCCGAGGGCCAAGAGACCCAGTACTTC. It yields the protein CASTTSPEGQETQYF. The full variable domain, its missing parts supplied by reference TRBV5-1 and TRBJ2-5, is KAGVTQTPRYLIKTRGQQVTLSCSPISGHRSVSWYQQTPGQGLQFLFEYFSETQRNKGNFPGRFSGRQFSNSRSEMNVSTLELGDSALYLCASTTSPEGQETQYFGPGTRLLVL.

This clonotype was seen only a few times. V and J are TRBV7-2 and TRBJ2-7; D assignment may be TRBD1 or TRBD2 (5 bases each). Germline V gene lookup returns CDR1 SGHTA and CDR2 FQGNSA. Between the trimmed V and J ends, which lost 2 bases and 6 bases, there was a span of 14 bases. The length of the CDR3 is 14 residues. CDR3 in amino acids: CASSLRTGPAEQYF. The DNA of the CDR3 is TGTGCCAGCAGCTTAAGAACGGGACCTGCCGAGCAGTACTTC.

This clonotype appeared a few times. The chain uses TRBV18 and TRBJ1-2; 10 nucleotides agree with TRBD1. Germline values: CDR1 KGHSH, CDR2 LQKENI. CDR3 length: 15 amino acids. The V and J ends lost 4 bases and 3 bases, in that order; junction bases with no gene match: 5. The CDR3, as DNA: TGTGCCAGCTCACGCGACAGGGGGCTTGACTATGGCTACACCTTC. It encodes CASSRDRGLDYGYTF. Full variable domain (rest looked up from reference TRBV18 and TRBJ1-2): NAGVMQNPRHLVRRRGQEARLRCSPMKGHSHVYWYRQLPEEGLKFMVYLQKENIIDESGMPKERFSAEFPKEGPSILRIQQVVRGDSAAYFCASSRDRGLDYGYTFGSGTRLTVV.

This chain's CDR3 is CSASRGQSTDTQYF. The CDR3 DNA is TGCAGTGCTAGTAGGGGTCAAAGCACAGATACGCAGTATTTT. V and J are TRBV20-1 and TRBJ2-3, with D possibly TRBD1 on 5 matching bases. V was pared by 3 bases and J by 0 bases, with 10 bases between. The germline V gene encodes CDR1 DFQATT and CDR2 SNEGSKA (reference sequence). CDR3 size: 14 residues.

In its sample, this clonotype was seen a few times. The rearrangement joins TRBV4-3 to TRBJ2-2; D remains ambiguous. Per germline, CDR1 LGHNA and CDR2 YSLEER. The CDR3 is 16 residues long. V lost 2 bases and J lost 6, with 16 bases in between. In DNA form, the CDR3 reads TGCGCCAGCAGCCAAACCCCTCAACGGGTCGCCGGGGAGCTGTTTTTT. It encodes CASSQTPQRVAGELFF.

A single count supports this clonotype. V is TRBV20-1 and J is TRBJ2-3; 9 positions match TRBD2. Germline assignment: CDR1 DFQATT and CDR2 SNEGSKA (reference sequence). This CDR3 contains 14 residues. V shed 4 bases and J 2 bases; nucleotides not matched to a gene: 4. CDR3: CSANLAGTTDTQYF. CDR3 bases: TGCAGTGCTAACCTAGCGGGGACCACAGATACGCAGTATTTT.

The chain has TRBV20-1 and TRBJ1-1, with 7 positions matching TRBD1. After removal of 6 bases from V and 4 bases from J, the junction contained 5 bases not matched to a gene. There are 12 residues in the CDR3. From germline, CDR1 is DFQATT and CDR2 SNEGSKA (reference sequence). DNA for the CDR3: TGCAGTGCCTCTGACAGGGCCACTGAAGCTTTCTTT. This gives the protein CSASDRATEAFF.